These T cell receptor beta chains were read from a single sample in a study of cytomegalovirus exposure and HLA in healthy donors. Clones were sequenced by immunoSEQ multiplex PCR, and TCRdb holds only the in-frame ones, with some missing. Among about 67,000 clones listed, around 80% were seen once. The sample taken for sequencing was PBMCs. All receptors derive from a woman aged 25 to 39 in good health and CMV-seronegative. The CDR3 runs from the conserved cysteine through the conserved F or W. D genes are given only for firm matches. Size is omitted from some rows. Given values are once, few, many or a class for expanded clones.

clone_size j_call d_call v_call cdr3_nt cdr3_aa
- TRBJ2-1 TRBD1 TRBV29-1 TGCAGCGTGGGGACAGGCAACATGCGCTACAATGAGCAGTTCTTC CSVGTGNMRYNEQFF
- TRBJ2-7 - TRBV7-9 TGTGCCAGCAGCCGCGGGACAGTCGAGCAGTACTTC CASSRGTVEQYF
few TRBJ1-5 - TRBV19 TGTGCCAGTAGTATCAATGGACACACAGATCAGCCCCAGCATTTT CASSINGHTDQPQHF
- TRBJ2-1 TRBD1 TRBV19 TGTGCCAGTGCGGAACCACGGACAGGGCTCAACGGGCAGTTCTTC CASAEPRTGLNGQFF
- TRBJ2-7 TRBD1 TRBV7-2 TGTGCCAGCAGCGGTGTTTGGACAGGCCACTACGAGCAGTACTTC CASSGVWTGHYEQYF
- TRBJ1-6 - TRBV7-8 TGTGCCAGCAGCTTAGTGCCGGGACACAGTAATTCACCCCTCCACTTT CASSLVPGHSNSPLHF
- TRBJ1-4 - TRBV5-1 TGCGCCAGCAGCCTTGGGCGGGGAACTAATGAAAAACTGTTTTTT CASSLGRGTNEKLFF
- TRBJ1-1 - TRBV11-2 TGTGCCAGCAGCTTAGAGGAGGGTTACACTGAAGCTTTCTTT CASSLEEGYTEAFF
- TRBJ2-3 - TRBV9 TGTGCCAGCAGCGTAGATTCGGAGGGACTGGATACGCAGTATTTT CASSVDSEGLDTQYF
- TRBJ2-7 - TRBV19 TGTGCCAGTAGTACGGGGGGACACACCTACGAGCAGTACTTC CASSTGGHTYEQYF
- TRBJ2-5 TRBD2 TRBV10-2 TGCGCCAGCAGAATTAGCGGGGGGGCTGGGGAGACCCAGTACTTC CASRISGGAGETQYF
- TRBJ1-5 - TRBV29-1 TGCAGCGTTGGATGGGGCGGCAATCAGCCCCAGCATTTT CSVGWGGNQPQHF
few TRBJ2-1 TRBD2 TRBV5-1 TGCGCCAGCAGCTATACCGGGACTAGCGATGAGAATGAGCAGTTCTTC CASSYTGTSDENEQFF
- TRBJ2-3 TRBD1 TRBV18 TGTGCCAGCTCACCTCGGGACAGTAACACAGATACGCAGTATTTT CASSPRDSNTDTQYF
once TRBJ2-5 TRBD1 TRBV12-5 TGTGCTAGTGGTTTCGACGACAGGGGGCAAGAGACCCAGTACTTC CASGFDDRGQETQYF
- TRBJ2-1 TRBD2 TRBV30 TGTGCCTGGAGTAATCTAGCGGGCCCTTACAATGAGCAGTTCTTC CAWSNLAGPYNEQFF
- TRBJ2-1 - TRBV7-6 TGTGCCAGCAGCTCCAACTCCGGGGGCTCCTACAATGAGCAGTTCTTC CASSSNSGGSYNEQFF
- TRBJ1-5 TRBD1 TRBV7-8 TGTGCCAGCAGCTCAGGGACAGGCAGGAACCAGCATTTT CASSSGTGRNQHF
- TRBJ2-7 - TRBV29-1 TGCAGCGTTAATCGGCAGGGGAGCACCTACGAGCAGTACTTC CSVNRQGSTYEQYF
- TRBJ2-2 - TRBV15 TGTGCCACCAGCAGAACTAGGGGGGAGCTGTTTTTT CATSRTRGELFF
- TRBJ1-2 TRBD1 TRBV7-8 TGTGCCAGCAGCTTTATTAGGACAGGGGGCTATGGCTACACCTTC CASSFIRTGGYGYTF
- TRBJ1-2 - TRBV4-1 TGCGCCAGCAGCGGGCGAGGCCCTGTCGGGGGAAGGGGCGGCTACACCTTC CASSGRGPVGGRGGYTF
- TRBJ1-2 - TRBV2 TGTGCCAGCGGCATCACCTATGGCTACACCTTC CASGITYGYTF
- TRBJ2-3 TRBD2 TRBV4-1 TGCGCCAGCAGCCAAGAACGACTAGCGGGGGATACGCAGTATTTT CASSQERLAGDTQYF
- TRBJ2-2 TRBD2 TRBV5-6 TGTGCCAGCAGTCAGTTAGCGGGAGTGAGGTCCGGGGAGCTGTTTTTT CASSQLAGVRSGELFF
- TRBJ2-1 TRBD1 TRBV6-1 TGTGCCAGCAGAATGACAGGGGGCTGGAATGAGCAGTTCTTC CASRMTGGWNEQFF
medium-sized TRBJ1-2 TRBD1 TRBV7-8 TGTGCCAGCAGCTTAGCAGAGACAGGGTTCCGTGGCTACACCTTC CASSLAETGFRGYTF
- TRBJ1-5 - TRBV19 TGTGCCAGTAGGTATAATCCCCATCAGCCCCAGCATTTT CASRYNPHQPQHF
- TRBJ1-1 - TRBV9 TGTGCCAGCAGTCGAAGCCGGGACACTGAAGCTTTCTTT CASSRSRDTEAFF
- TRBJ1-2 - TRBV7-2 TGTGCCAGCAGCGCGACGGGAGTCGGCTATGGCTACACCTTC CASSATGVGYGYTF
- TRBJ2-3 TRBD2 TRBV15 TGTGCCACCAGCAACCATAGCGGGGAAGTCACAGATACGCAGTATTTT CATSNHSGEVTDTQYF
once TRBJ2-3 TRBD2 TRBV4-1 TGCGCCAGCAGCCCCCTAGCGGGGGGCATAGATACGCAGTATTTT CASSPLAGGIDTQYF
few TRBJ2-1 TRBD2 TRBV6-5 TGTGCCAGCACCAGCGGGGCCTACAATGAGCAGTTCTTC CASTSGAYNEQFF
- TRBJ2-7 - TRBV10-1 TGCGCCAGCATTACTCGAACAGGGACCTACGAGCAGTACTTC CASITRTGTYEQYF
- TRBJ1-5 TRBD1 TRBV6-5 TGTGCCAGCAGTTACGGGGCAGGGGGAAATCAGCCCCAGCATTTT CASSYGAGGNQPQHF
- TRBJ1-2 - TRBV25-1 TGTGCCAGCGAAGGTGAGATGGGACACTTGTATGGCTACACCTTC CASEGEMGHLYGYTF
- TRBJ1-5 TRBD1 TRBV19 TGTGCCAGTAGTACCGACAGGGTCCAGCCCCAGCATTTT CASSTDRVQPQHF
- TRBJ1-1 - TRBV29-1 TGCAGCTCCTCTTTCAGGGGGAACACTGAAGCTTTCTTT CSSSFRGNTEAFF
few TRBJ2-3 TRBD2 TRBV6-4 TGTGCCAGCAGTGACTCGACGGGGGGGCCAGATACGCAGTATTTT CASSDSTGGPDTQYF
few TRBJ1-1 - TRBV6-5 TGTGCCAGCAAGAGGGTCATGAACACTGAAGCTTTCTTT CASKRVMNTEAFF
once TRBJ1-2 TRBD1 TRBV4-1 TGCGCCAGCAGCCAATTACCACAGGGGTTCTATGGCTACACCTTC CASSQLPQGFYGYTF
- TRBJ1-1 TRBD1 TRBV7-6 TGTGCCAGCAGCGACGGACAGGGTGGCACTGAAGCTTTCTTT CASSDGQGGTEAFF
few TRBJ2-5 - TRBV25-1 TGTGCCAGCAGTGAAATCCTCCAAGAGACCCAGTACTTC CASSEILQETQYF
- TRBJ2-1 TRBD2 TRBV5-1 TGCGCCAGCAGCTTGGCCGTAGCGGGAGGGCCGCGGAATGAGCAGTTCTTC CASSLAVAGGPRNEQFF
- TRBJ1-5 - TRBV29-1 TGCAGCGTTTGTTGGGGGCCGAATCAGCCCCAGCATTTT CSVCWGPNQPQHF